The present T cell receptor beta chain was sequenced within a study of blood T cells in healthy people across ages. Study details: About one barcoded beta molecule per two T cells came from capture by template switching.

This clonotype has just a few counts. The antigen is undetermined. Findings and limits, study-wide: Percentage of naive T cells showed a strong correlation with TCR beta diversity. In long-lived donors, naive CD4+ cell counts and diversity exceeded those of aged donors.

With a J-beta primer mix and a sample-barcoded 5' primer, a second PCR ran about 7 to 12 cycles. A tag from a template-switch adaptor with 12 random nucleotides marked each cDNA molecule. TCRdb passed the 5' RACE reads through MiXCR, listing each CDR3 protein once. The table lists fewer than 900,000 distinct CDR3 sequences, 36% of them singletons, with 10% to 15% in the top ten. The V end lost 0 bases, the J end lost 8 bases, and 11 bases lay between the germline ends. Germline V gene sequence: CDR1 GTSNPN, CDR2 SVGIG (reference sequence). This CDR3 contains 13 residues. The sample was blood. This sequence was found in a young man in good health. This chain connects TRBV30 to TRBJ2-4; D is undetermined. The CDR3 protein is CAWSVLGLHIQYF. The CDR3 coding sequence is TGTGCCTGGAGTGTCTTAGGGCTCCACATTCAGTACTTC.